This T cell receptor beta chain is drawn from a study of T cell changes during pregnancy in multiple sclerosis. Germline V lookup: CDR1 WNHNN, CDR2 SYGVQD (reference sequence). Between the trimmed V and J ends, which lost 0 bases and 0 bases, there was a span of 7 bases. The CDR3 consists of 15 residues. Assay: immunoSEQ multiplex PCR; the TCRdb copy retains only in-frame clones and omits some. The data show 25,000 to 30,000 clones, with approximately 88% seen just once and roughly 0.5% held by the top ten. Sequencing was performed on CD4+ T cells from peripheral blood mononuclear cells, taken in the first trimester of pregnancy. This receptor was taken from a female donor in good health, enrolled as a control in a pregnancy study. The chain combines TRBV10-1 with TRBJ2-3; D possibly corresponds to TRBD1 (5 bases). CDR3 amino acids: CASSESQGSTDTQYF. CDR3 in DNA: TGCGCCAGCAGTGAGTCGCAGGGTAGCACAGATACGCAGTATTTT.